These 15 T cell receptor beta chains were sequenced from one sample in a study of spatial heterogeneity in lung cancer. The sample's time point: sample taken at primary tumor resection. Sequencing was performed on whole RNA extracted from tumor and nontumor lung tissue, or from frozen PBMC, and the material was left unsorted. TCRdb analysed the 5' RACE reads with MiXCR anew, one entry per CDR3 protein. The data show almost 75,000 distinct CDR3 sequences, about an eighth seen once. Sequences were derived from PBMCs, sampled at surgery. These receptors originate from a male donor with early-stage non-small cell lung cancer.

This clonotype was seen repeatedly, ten times or more. V and J are TRBV15 and TRBJ1-1, with D tentatively TRBD1 (6 bases). Trimming pared 3 bases from V and 10 bases from J, leaving 27 bases between. Germline V gives CDR1 LNHNV, CDR2 YYDKDF (reference sequence). This CDR3 has 17 amino acids. CDR3 protein: CATSSPGQFVSRIGAFF. In DNA form, the CDR3 reads TGTGCCACCAGCAGTCCCGGACAGTTTGTTTCCAGGATAGGAGCTTTCTTT.

This clonotype showed up many times. The CDR3 sequence is CATSDPSRGAHEQYF. DNA of the CDR3: TGTGCCACCAGTGATCCCTCCAGGGGAGCCCACGAGCAGTACTTC. The V and J genes are TRBV24-1 and TRBJ2-7, with D perhaps matching TRBD1 (6 bases). Trimming cost V 3 bases and J 5 bases, with 16 bases left between them. Germline V lookup: CDR1 KGHDR, CDR2 SFDVKD. This CDR3 contains 15 residues.

This clonotype was observed many times. The V and J genes are TRBV11-2 and TRBJ2-5; D is ambiguous. CDR1 and CDR2 (germline): SGHAT, FQNNGV. The CDR3 runs 16 residues. V was cut by 1 base and J by 4 bases, with 16 bases left in between. CDR3 sequence: CASSLGGTPTPETQYF. CDR3 DNA: TGTGCCAGCAGCTTAGGGGGTACCCCCACGCCAGAGACCCAGTACTTC.

This clonotype was counted at least ten times. The chain is built from TRBV5-1 and TRBJ2-7, with 10 bases lining up with TRBD2. Germline V CDR1 and CDR2: SGHRS, YFSETQ. CDR3 length: 15 residues. Losses at the gene ends were 2 bases for V and 1 base for J; bases not matched to a gene: 3. CDR3 bases: TGCGCCAGCAGCTTAGCGGGAGGGGTATCCTACGAGCAGTACTTC. Amino acid sequence: CASSLAGGVSYEQYF.

This clonotype was found many times. This sequence joins TRBV7-2 and TRBJ2-2, with 12 bases matching TRBD2. The CDR3 is made up of 18 amino acids. J gave up 2 bases and V 5 bases, and 9 bases lay outside the gene matches. Germline V gene data show CDR1 as SGHTA and CDR2 as FQGNSA. The CDR3 is CASSRDLTSGSNTGELFF. CDR3 nucleotides: TGTGCCAGCAGCCGAGACCTGACTAGCGGGAGTAACACCGGGGAGCTGTTTTTT.

The chain carries TRBV4-1 and TRBJ1-1, with D maybe TRBD1 (5 bases). The V gene lost 3 bases and the J gene lost 6 bases, with 14 bases spanning the gap. The CDR3 sequence is 14 residues long. Germline CDR1 and CDR2: MGHRA and YSYEKL. The chain's CDR3 is CASSHLRVDAEAFF. The CDR3 region has the DNA TGCGCCAGCAGCCATCTCAGGGTGGATGCTGAAGCTTTCTTT.

This clonotype was picked up a small number of times. The chain recombines TRBV3-1 with TRBJ2-7; D is unclear. The CDR3 spans 12 residues. V was trimmed by 1 base and J by 12 bases, leaving 13 bases between them. The germline CDR1 and CDR2 sequences are LGHDT and YNNKEL (reference sequence). The CDR3 reads CASSQGTEFRYF. The CDR3 bases are TGTGCCAGCAGCCAAGGTACGGAATTCCGGTACTTC.

The V call is TRBV27, the J call TRBJ2-1; possible D gene TRBD1, 7 bases. Germline lookup yields CDR1 MNHEY and CDR2 SMNVEV (reference sequence). This CDR3 has 15 residues. V dropped 6 bases and J dropped 0 bases, with 12 bases sitting between them. CDR3 in DNA: TGTGCCAGCAGAGGAGGGACAGTCTCCTACAATGAGCAGTTCTTC. Protein product: CASRGGTVSYNEQFF.

The rearrangement joins TRBV2 to TRBJ1-2; D remains ambiguous. V gave up 7 bases and J gave up 3 bases, with 9 bases separating them. Germline-derived CDR1 and CDR2 are SNHLY and FYNNEI. CDR3 length equals 12 residues. CDR3: CASMRADYGYTF. CDR3 DNA: TGTGCCAGCATGAGGGCGGACTATGGCTACACCTTC.

This clonotype was detected a few times. This rearrangement joins TRBV4-1 to TRBJ2-7, with D possibly matching TRBD2 (6 bases). The length of the CDR3 is 15 residues. V lost 4 bases, J lost 0 bases, and 13 bases lay in between. Germline CDR1 reads MGHRA; CDR2 reads YSYEKL. The CDR3 DNA follows: TGCGCCAGCAGCCGGGACCCCGGGGGCTCCTACGAGCAGTACTTC. Protein: CASSRDPGGSYEQYF.

A few counts support this clonotype. The chain recombines TRBV19 with TRBJ1-2; maybe TRBD1 (6 bases). CDR1 and CDR2 from the germline V gene are LNHDA and SQIVND (reference sequence). CDR3 size: 15 residues. V lost 6 bases, J lost 4 bases, and 18 bases lay in between. The DNA for the CDR3 is TGTGCCAGTAGCAATTCACCGGACAGCCTCTATGGCTACACCTTC. Its protein is CASSNSPDSLYGYTF.

The chain has TRBV24-1 and TRBJ2-3; 8 bases line up with TRBD2. CDR1 is KGHDR, CDR2 SFDVKD, per germline. Trimming at V came to 9 bases and at J to 3 bases, leaving 4 bases not matched to a gene. This CDR3 has 13 residues. The CDR3 protein is CATGREVTDTQYF. CDR3 DNA sequence: TGTGCCACCGGGCGGGAGGTGACAGATACGCAGTATTTT.

This clonotype was detected ten times or more. This chain connects TRBV18 to TRBJ2-5; 8 positions agree with TRBD2. Germline CDR1 and CDR2: KGHSH and LQKENI. The CDR3 has 17 residues. After removal of 0 bases from V and 2 bases from J, the junction contained 8 bases not matched to a gene. The CDR3 DNA sequence: TGTGCCAGCTCACCACCGGCTTCCAGCGGGAGACAAGAGACCCAGTACTTC. Translated: CASSPPASSGRQETQYF.

V is TRBV4-3 and J is TRBJ1-2, with D possibly TRBD1 on 5 matching bases. V shed 0 bases and J shed 3 bases, with 14 bases lying between them. CDR1 LGHNA and CDR2 YSLEER come from the germline V gene. The CDR3 length is 16 residues. The CDR3 nucleotides read TGCGCCAGCAGCCAAGATCTAAGGGACTCTCACTATGGCTACACCTTC. Amino acid sequence: CASSQDLRDSHYGYTF.

This clonotype was observed a few times. The chain recombines TRBV3-1 with TRBJ2-2; 7 bases are a match to TRBD1. The J segment lost 1 base and the V segment lost 6 bases, leaving 5 bases of the junction unmatched. Germline V CDR1 and CDR2: LGHDT, YNNKEL (reference sequence). The CDR3 covers 15 residues. The chain's CDR3 is CASRRTGENTGELFF. CDR3 bases: TGTGCCAGCAGACGAACAGGGGAGAACACCGGGGAGCTGTTTTTT.